A selection of T cell receptor beta chains follows, all from one sample in a study of T cell responses to AZD1222 COVID-19 vaccine. Profiled with immunoSEQ multiplex PCR; TCRdb holds only in-frame clones, not every one. The table shows tens of thousands of clones, with 70% to 90% occurring only once. The sequencing here drew on peripheral blood, taken 28 days after the second AZD1222 dose. The receptor source for this set is an adult who received the AZD1222 COVID-19 vaccine. The CDR3 runs from the conserved cysteine through the conserved F or W. Each record gives: J gene, D gene, V gene, clone size, CDR3 protein, CDR3 DNA. The D gene is left open where the match is weak. A clone size is listed for some rows: how often the clone was seen (once, few, many), or a class if it is expanded.

>TRBJ2-7|TRBD1|TRBV18|NA
CASSLGQVLGEQYF
TGTGCCAGCTCACTCGGACAGGTTCTTGGGGAGCAGTACTTC
>TRBJ1-2|TRBD1|TRBV3-1/TRBV3-2|NA
CASSLQGYDNYGYTF
TGTGCCAGCAGCTTACAGGGGTACGATAACTATGGCTACACCTTC
>TRBJ1-6|NA|TRBV6-1|NA
CASSEVVSHDSPLHF
TGTGCCAGCAGTGAAGTTGTGTCTCACGATTCACCCCTCCACTTT
>TRBJ1-1|NA|TRBV5-4|NA
CASSWGRGATEAFF
TGTGCCAGCAGCTGGGGACGGGGGGCAACTGAAGCTTTCTTT
>TRBJ1-6|NA|TRBV6-5|NA
CASSPRTKPSPLHF
TGTGCCAGCAGTCCAAGGACTAAGCCATCGCCCCTCCACTTT
>TRBJ2-3|NA|TRBV5-4|NA
CASSLAGRGDTQYF
TGTGCCAGCAGCTTGGCAGGCCGGGGAGATACGCAGTATTTT
>TRBJ2-2|NA|TRBV27|NA
CASGGWGQSGELFF
TGTGCCAGCGGGGGATGGGGTCAGTCCGGGGAGCTGTTTTTT
>TRBJ1-3|NA|TRBV19|few
CASSAQWRGTIYF
TGTGCCAGTAGTGCTCAATGGAGAGGTACCATATATTTT
>TRBJ2-2|TRBD2|TRBV7-3|NA
CASSLSSIAGAGELFF
TGTGCCAGCAGCTTGAGTAGTATAGCGGGGGCCGGGGAGCTGTTTTTT
>TRBJ2-7|NA|TRBV7-7|NA
CASSLGTMNEQYF
TGTGCTAGCAGCTTGGGAACTATGAACGAGCAGTACTTC
>TRBJ2-3|TRBD2|TRBV11-2|few
CASSLGQRGGLTDTQYF
TGTGCCAGCAGCTTAGGCCAGCGGGGGGGGCTCACAGATACGCAGTATTTT
>TRBJ2-2|NA|TRBV20-1|NA
CSASPQGQPNTGELFF
TGCAGTGCTAGTCCCCAGGGGCAGCCAAACACCGGGGAGCTGTTTTTT
>TRBJ2-6|TRBD1|TRBV27|NA
CASSLRQGARGANVLTF
TGTGCCAGCAGTTTAAGGCAGGGGGCGCGTGGGGCCAACGTCCTGACTTTC
>TRBJ1-2|TRBD1|TRBV7-3|NA
CASSPTGGHGYTF
TGTGCCAGCAGCCCAACAGGGGGCCATGGCTACACCTTC
>TRBJ2-5|TRBD1|TRBV28|NA
CASSQDRGETQYF
TGTGCCAGCAGTCAAGACAGGGGGGAGACCCAGTACTTC
>TRBJ1-1|NA|TRBV5-6|NA
CASSLDPAEAFF
TGTGCCAGCAGCTTGGATCCAGCTGAAGCTTTCTTT
>TRBJ1-4|NA|TRBV6-6|NA
CASSYSNEKLFF
TGTGCCAGCAGTTACTCGAATGAAAAACTGTTTTTT
>TRBJ2-1|NA|TRBV7-9|NA
CASRPLSSYNEQFF
TGTGCCAGCAGACCTCTTAGCTCCTACAATGAGCAGTTCTTC
>TRBJ1-1|NA|TRBV9|NA
CASSVGEGLDTEAFF
TGTGCCAGCAGCGTAGGGGAAGGGTTGGACACTGAAGCTTTCTTT
>TRBJ2-3|TRBD2|TRBV10-3|few
CAISPGGEFDTQYF
TGTGCCATCAGTCCGGGGGGTGAGTTTGATACGCAGTATTTT
>TRBJ2-6|NA|TRBV15|NA
CATSRDFNSGANVLTF
TGTGCCACCAGCAGAGATTTCAACTCTGGGGCCAACGTCCTGACTTTC
>TRBJ1-6|TRBD1|TRBV7-9|NA
CASSFSTGFPPLHF
TGTGCCAGCAGCTTCTCGACAGGGTTTCCACCCCTCCACTTT
>TRBJ1-2|NA|TRBV29-1|NA
CSARHGAYGYTF
TGCAGCGCTCGACACGGAGCGTATGGCTACACCTTC
>TRBJ1-3|NA|TRBV7-2|NA
CASKGGTAGKAGNTIYF
TGTGCCAGCAAGGGGGGGACCGCGGGGAAGGCTGGAAACACCATATATTTT
>TRBJ2-3|TRBD2|TRBV10-3|NA
CAISEGVRGDTDTQYF
TGTGCCATCAGTGAGGGAGTCCGGGGGGACACAGATACGCAGTATTTT
>TRBJ1-5|TRBD1|TRBV28|NA
CASSQDRADQPQHF
TGTGCCAGCAGTCAGGACAGGGCAGATCAGCCCCAGCATTTT
>TRBJ1-4|TRBD1|TRBV6-1|NA
CASTQGTGRKLFF
TGTGCCAGCACCCAAGGGACAGGGAGAAAACTGTTTTTT
>TRBJ2-1|NA|TRBV20-1|once
CSASPPIPDIYNEQFF
TGCAGTGCTAGTCCCCCCATTCCGGATATCTACAATGAGCAGTTCTTC
>TRBJ1-1|NA|TRBV6-5|once
CASSYSSGINTEAFF
TGTGCCAGCAGTTACTCGTCAGGGATCAACACTGAAGCTTTCTTT
>TRBJ2-1|TRBD2|TRBV7-9|NA
CASSLASGRRNEQFF
TGTGCCAGCAGCTTAGCTAGCGGGCGACGCAATGAGCAGTTCTTC
>TRBJ1-4|NA|TRBV5-6|NA
CASSFGGTNEKLFF
TGTGCCAGCAGCTTCGGGGGTACTAATGAAAAACTGTTTTTT
>TRBJ2-4|TRBD1|TRBV5-6|once
CASSSGGANIQYF
TGTGCCAGCAGCTCAGGGGGTGCAAACATTCAGTACTTC
>TRBJ2-1|TRBD2|TRBV6-5|NA
CATVRSGGAGEQFF
TGTGCCACCGTCCGTAGCGGGGGGGCCGGTGAGCAGTTCTTC
>TRBJ1-1|NA|TRBV10-2|NA
CASLGGLNTEAFF
TGCGCCAGCTTGGGGGGGCTGAACACTGAAGCTTTCTTT
>TRBJ1-6|NA|TRBV7-2|few
CASSSTPGQRKSPLHF
TGTGCCAGCAGCTCAACTCCGGGACAAAGAAAATCACCCCTCCACTTT
>TRBJ1-3|NA|TRBV9|once
CASSRQSSGNTIYF
TGTGCCAGCAGCAGACAGAGCTCTGGAAACACCATATATTTT
>TRBJ2-1|NA|TRBV7-2|NA
CASSLAFAGSYNEQFF
TGTGCCAGCAGCTTAGCCTTTGCGGGCTCCTACAATGAGCAGTTCTTC
>TRBJ2-1|NA|TRBV28|few
CASSPVNEQFF
TGTGCCAGCAGTCCGGTGAATGAGCAGTTCTTC
>TRBJ2-7|NA|TRBV14|NA
CASSQELYSEQYF
TGTGCCAGCAGCCAAGAACTTTACAGCGAGCAGTACTTC
>TRBJ2-3|TRBD2|TRBV27|NA
CASSFGLAVTDTQYF
TGTGCCAGCAGTTTCGGACTAGCGGTTACAGATACGCAGTATTTT
>TRBJ2-1|NA|TRBV7-9|NA
CASSLVSVHEQFF
TGTGCCAGCAGCTTAGTCTCCGTCCATGAGCAGTTCTTC
>TRBJ1-1|NA|TRBV28|NA
CASTLGLSAEAFF
TGTGCCAGCACCTTGGGACTATCGGCTGAAGCTTTCTTT
>TRBJ2-2|TRBD2|TRBV4-1|NA
CASSQRRSVAGGAGELFF
TGCGCCAGCAGCCAAAGGAGGAGCGTAGCGGGGGGTGCGGGGGAGCTGTTTTTT
>TRBJ1-2|NA|TRBV28|NA
CASSPGSPRGYTF
TGTGCCAGCAGTCCAGGGTCTCCGCGGGGCTACACCTTC
>TRBJ2-7|TRBD1|TRBV19|NA
CASSRGTSYEQYF
TGTGCCAGTAGCAGGGGGACCTCCTACGAGCAGTACTTC
>TRBJ1-6|NA|TRBV3-1/TRBV3-2|NA
CASSLGASDNSPLHF
TGTGCCAGCAGCCTTGGGGCGTCCGATAATTCACCCCTCCACTTT
>TRBJ1-4|TRBD1|TRBV2|NA
CASSPGQGREKLFF
TGTGCCAGCAGTCCGGGACAGGGACGTGAAAAACTGTTTTTT
>TRBJ2-3|NA|TRBV27|NA
CASSPLQAMDTQYF
TGTGCCAGCAGTCCCCTCCAAGCGATGGATACGCAGTATTTT
>TRBJ1-4|NA|TRBV27|NA
CASSERRSVGPNEKLFF
TGTGCCAGCAGTGAGAGGAGGAGCGTCGGACCTAATGAAAAACTGTTTTTT
>TRBJ2-6|NA|TRBV5-6|NA
CASSARGVGSGANVLTF
TGTGCCAGCAGCGCGAGGGGGGTGGGCTCTGGGGCCAACGTCCTGACTTTC